The rows below give T cell receptor beta chains drawn from one sample of a study of blood T cell repertoires in COVID-19. Profiled with immunoSEQ multiplex PCR; TCRdb holds only in-frame clones, not every one. The sample includes roughly 100,000 clones, around 76% of them seen just once. Input material: peripheral blood. The receptors derive from a woman aged 70-85 years with acute or convalescent COVID-19. Both conserved end residues are part of each CDR3. The order of the fields is clone size, V gene, D gene, J gene, CDR3 protein, CDR3 DNA. D genes are given only for firm matches. Expanded clones are given a class, and other clones once, few, many or no size at all.

.	TRBV12-3/TRBV12-4	.	TRBJ2-5	CASSSGETQYF	TGTGCCAGCAGTTCGGGGGAGACCCAGTACTTC
.	TRBV5-1	TRBD2	TRBJ2-3	CASSSSLAGTTDTQYF	TGCGCCAGCAGCTCCTCGCTAGCGGGGACCACAGATACGCAGTATTTT
.	TRBV11-2	.	TRBJ2-3	CASSLSPGDTQYF	TGTGCCAGCAGTTTATCCCCAGGAGATACGCAGTATTTT
once	TRBV6-2/TRBV6-3	TRBD2	TRBJ2-1	CASSYSGGYRNEQFF	TGTGCCAGCAGTTACAGCGGGGGGTACCGCAATGAGCAGTTCTTC
.	TRBV3-1/TRBV3-2	.	TRBJ2-3	CASSQGGGRDTQYF	TGTGCCAGCAGCCAAGGGGGGGGGCGAGATACGCAGTATTTT
.	TRBV27	.	TRBJ1-2	CASSLSGLGGYTF	TGTGCCAGCAGTTTATCGGGACTTGGAGGCTACACCTTC
.	TRBV5-1	.	TRBJ2-5	CASSPTDRQETQYF	TGCGCCAGCAGCCCGACGGACAGACAAGAGACCCAGTACTTC
few	TRBV9	TRBD1	TRBJ1-2	CASSDPSTGDNYGYTF	TGTGCCAGCAGCGATCCTTCGACAGGGGATAACTATGGCTACACCTTC
few	TRBV4-2	TRBD2	TRBJ2-3	CASHTSGGGTDTQYF	TGTGCCAGCCATACTAGCGGGGGGGGAACAGATACGCAGTATTTT
.	TRBV6-1	.	TRBJ1-1	CASSEPSPVPRTEAFF	TGTGCCAGCAGTGAACCCTCCCCAGTTCCCCGTACTGAAGCTTTCTTT
.	TRBV5-1	.	TRBJ2-7	CASSLGAGGISSYEQYF	TGCGCCAGCAGCTTGGGGGCGGGTGGAATTAGCTCCTACGAGCAGTACTTC
.	TRBV6-5	.	TRBJ1-1	CASRAGSDSNNAFF	TGTGCCAGCAGAGCGGGTTCGGACTCGAATAACGCTTTCTTT
.	TRBV28	.	TRBJ2-7	CASSSPRGEQYF	TGTGCCAGCAGTTCCCCCCGGGGGGAGCAGTACTTC
.	TRBV7-2	.	TRBJ1-2	CASSLQGQDEGYTF	TGTGCCAGCAGCTTACAGGGACAAGATGAGGGCTACACCTTC